Sequencing of this T cell receptor (beta chain) was carried out in a study of Ad26.COV2.S vaccination and SARS-CoV-2 variants. Study in general: The vaccine Ad26.COV2.S was put into the muscle once, or twice with 56 days between.

TCRdb's copy holds only in-frame clones and misses some; the assay was immunoSEQ multiplex PCR. The repertoire consists of hundreds of thousands of clones, with 92% occurring once and the leading ten covering under 2%. The CDR3 spans 20 residues. Trimming took 2 bases from V and 6 from J; bases not matched to a gene: 20. From germline, CDR1 is SGHTS and CDR2 YDEGEE. Indicated treatment: about 20 received Ad26.COV2.S at low or high dose, single or two shots; several received placebo; per-sample allocation not given. Material that was analyzed had been drawn on day 63 after the first vaccine or placebo injection.

This receptor was taken from a person between 18 and 65 years old who received the Ad26.COV2.S COVID-19 vaccine or a placebo. V usage is TRBV5-8 and J usage is TRBJ2-4; 10 bases map to TRBD2. Here the sequenced sample was peripheral blood, taken in a trial of Ad26.COV2.S vaccine versus placebo. The CDR3 loop is CASSLVFRLAGAEGRNIQYF. CDR3 nucleotides: TGTGCCAGCAGCTTAGTGTTTAGGCTAGCGGGGGCAGAAGGTAGAAACATTCAGTACTTC.